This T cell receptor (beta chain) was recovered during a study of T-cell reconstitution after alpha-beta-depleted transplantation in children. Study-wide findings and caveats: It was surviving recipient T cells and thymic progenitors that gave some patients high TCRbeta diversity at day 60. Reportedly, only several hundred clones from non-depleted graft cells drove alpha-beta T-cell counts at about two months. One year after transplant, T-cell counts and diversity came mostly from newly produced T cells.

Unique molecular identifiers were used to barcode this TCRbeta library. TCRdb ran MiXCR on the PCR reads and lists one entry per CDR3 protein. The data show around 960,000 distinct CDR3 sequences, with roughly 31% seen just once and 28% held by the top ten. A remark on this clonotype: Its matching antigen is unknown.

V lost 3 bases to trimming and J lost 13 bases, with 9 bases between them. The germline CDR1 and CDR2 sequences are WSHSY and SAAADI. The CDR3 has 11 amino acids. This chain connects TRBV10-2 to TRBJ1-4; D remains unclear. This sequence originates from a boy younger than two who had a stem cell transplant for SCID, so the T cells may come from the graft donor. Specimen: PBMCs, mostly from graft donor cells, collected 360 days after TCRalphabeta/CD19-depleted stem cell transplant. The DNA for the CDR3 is TGCGCCAGCAGTGATTCGGGGAGACTGTTTTTT. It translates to CASSDSGRLFF.